This T cell receptor beta chain came from a study of Graves' ophthalmopathy and Graves' hyperthyroidism (dated by TCRdb to 2016 to 2019). For context, the study as a whole: Peripheral blood was collected at initial diagnosis, before any treatment. TCR beta repertoire signatures were used to distinguish Graves' ophthalmopathy from Graves' hyperthyroidism and to predict progression to ophthalmopathy. In total, 135 blood samples were TCR-sequenced: approximately 42 ophthalmopathy, approximately 80 hyperthyroidism and approximately 17 hyperthyroidism-to-ophthalmopathy patients. To explore V-J signatures that separate ophthalmopathy from hyperthyroidism, a discovery set of 95 to 100 patients was enrolled, consisting of fewer than 45 with ophthalmopathy and roughly 60 with stable hyperthyroidism. The independent validation cohort included 18 to 20 hyperthyroidism patients plus 17 patients who later progressed from hyperthyroidism to ophthalmopathy. In over 5 hyperthyroidism patients, the T-cell repertoires found in thyroid tissue were compared with those found in blood. Following sample collection, hyperthyroidism patients were given methimazole at a starting dose of 30 mg daily, and ophthalmopathy patients were given high-dose intravenous methylprednisolone.

For repertoire sequencing, TCR beta CDR3 regions were amplified from RNA transcripts. The first round was an RT-PCR using HTBI primers with the Qiagen OneStep RT-PCR kit, and this first round was followed by a second-round multiplex PCR, then size selection and purification. The libraries underwent paired-end sequencing with 100 bp reads on an Illumina HiSeq2000. The paper's processing steps were these. Reads were processed with SOAPnuke, discarding reads with adapters, uncalled bases, mean Phred below 15, or no exact constant-primer or identifier match. High-quality paired reads were merged with COPE v1.2.5. Each unique nucleotide sequence was defined as a clonotype, and clonotypes were aligned to IMGT TRB V, D and J references with MiTCR v1.1. The analysis was limited to V-J combinations with a frequency above 0.0001, which together covered approximately 99% of repertoires. For each V-J combination, a TCR clonal expansion and chaos score was defined as F50 clonal expansion divided by the chaos observed in the TCRdist matrix. Welch's t-statistics and random forest were used to reduce the features to about a dozen V-J combinations, which were then used as input to a naive Bayes classifier. The Morisita-Horn index was used to measure how similar the thyroid and blood repertoires were. Using fastp trimming at Q25 and MiXCR clonotype assembly, TCRdb reanalyzed the public sequencing data and kept in-frame beta chains. Each CDR3 protein gets just one entry, which takes the most common genes and DNA from the rows behind it. The V and J calls reflect TCRdb's pipeline rather than the authors' work. Here the sample has over 650,000 distinct CDR3 sequences; more than 40% occur a single time. More than 2.5% of the sample is held by the ten biggest clonotypes.

This clonotype was detected ten times or more. The antigen this receptor binds is unknown. No much larger clonotype is one base removed from it; base qualities were not supplied. The germline V gene yields KGHDR for CDR1 and SFDVKD for CDR2. The CDR3 runs 11 amino acids, cysteine and phenylalanine included. The only DNA kept is the CDR3, 33 bases in frame from the first base. V lost 9 bases and J lost 3 bases; the stretch between them is 7 bases long. Ophthalmopathy patients had moderately to severely active disease, Clinical Activity Score of at least 3, NOSPECS grade of at least 4, and disease duration under 3 months. Patients with other autoimmune diseases, uncontrolled infections, pregnancy or lactation were excluded. Clinical symptoms, serum thyroxine, TRAb, thyroid ultrasound and orbital computed tomography formed the basis of the diagnosis. Using Ficoll-Paque density gradient centrifugation, PBMCs were isolated from over 8.5 ml of fresh peripheral blood. Total RNA was extracted using Trizol reagent, and RNA quality was checked on an Agilent 2100 Bioanalyzer.

General study outcomes and caveats: In validation, the model predicted ophthalmopathy progression with 70.59% sensitivity and about 73% specificity; some 13 predicted patients were CT-confirmed with GO in a median of around 6 months. Sample size was not predetermined statistically, and investigators were not blinded to group allocation. Most of the expanded thyroid clonotypes with a frequency above 0.001 were also detected in blood, and it was suggested that the thyroid immune response may be reflected by blood repertoires. In cross-validation, the 13-signature model distinguished ophthalmopathy from stable hyperthyroidism with around 86% sensitivity and about 81% specificity, while in the test set the corresponding values were about 80% and 75%.

Specimen: peripheral blood. The sequence was obtained from an adult man with Graves' ophthalmopathy. The rearranged segments are TRBV24-1 and TRBJ1-1; the D gene identity is not certain. DNA sequence: TGTGCCACCCGTCGGGACACTGAAGCTTTCTTT. Its protein product is CATRRDTEAFF.